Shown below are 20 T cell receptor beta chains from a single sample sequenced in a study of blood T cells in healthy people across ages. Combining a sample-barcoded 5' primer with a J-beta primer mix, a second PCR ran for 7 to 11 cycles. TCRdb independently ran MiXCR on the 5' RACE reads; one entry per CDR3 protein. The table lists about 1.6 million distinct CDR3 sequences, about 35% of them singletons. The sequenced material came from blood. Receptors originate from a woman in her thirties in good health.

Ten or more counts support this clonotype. As DNA, the CDR3 is TGTGCCACCGCGACTAGCGGGGAGCACACAGATACGCAGTATTTT. This encodes CATATSGEHTDTQYF. The chain recombines TRBV27 with TRBJ2-3, with 11 bases identical to TRBD2. With V trimmed by 10 bases and J by 2 bases, 8 bases remained unmatched. CDR1 and CDR2 (germline): MNHEY, SMNVEV (reference sequence). This CDR3 is built from 15 residues.

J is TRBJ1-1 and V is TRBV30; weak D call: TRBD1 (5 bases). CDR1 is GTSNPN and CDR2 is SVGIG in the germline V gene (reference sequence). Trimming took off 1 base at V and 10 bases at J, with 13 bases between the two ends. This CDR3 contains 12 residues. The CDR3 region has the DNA TGTGCCTGGAGTGGGCAGGGTGGGAGAGCTTTCTTT. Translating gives CAWSGQGGRAFF.

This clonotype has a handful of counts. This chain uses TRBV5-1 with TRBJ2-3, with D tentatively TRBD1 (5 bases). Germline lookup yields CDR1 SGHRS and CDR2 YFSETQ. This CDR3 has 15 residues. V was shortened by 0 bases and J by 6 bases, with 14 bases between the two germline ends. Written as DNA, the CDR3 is TGCGCCAGCAGCTTGGGACAGACACCCAAGGATACGCAGTATTTT. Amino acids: CASSLGQTPKDTQYF. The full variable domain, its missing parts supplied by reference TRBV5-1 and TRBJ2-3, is KAGVTQTPRYLIKTRGQQVTLSCSPISGHRSVSWYQQTPGQGLQFLFEYFSETQRNKGNFPGRFSGRQFSNSRSEMNVSTLELGDSALYLCASSLGQTPKDTQYFGPGTRLTVL.

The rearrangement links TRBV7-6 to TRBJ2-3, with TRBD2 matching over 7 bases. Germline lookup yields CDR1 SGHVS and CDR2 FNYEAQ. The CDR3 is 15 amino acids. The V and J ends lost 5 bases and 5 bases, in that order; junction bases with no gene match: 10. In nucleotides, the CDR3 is TGTGCCAGCAGCACGACTAGCAGTATCAAAGATACGCAGTATTTT. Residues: CASSTTSSIKDTQYF.

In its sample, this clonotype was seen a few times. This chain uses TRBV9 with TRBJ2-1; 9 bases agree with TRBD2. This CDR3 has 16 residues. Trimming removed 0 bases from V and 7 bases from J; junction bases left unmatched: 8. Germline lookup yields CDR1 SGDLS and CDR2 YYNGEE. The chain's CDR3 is CASSVAPSGVPNEQFF. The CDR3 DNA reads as TGTGCCAGCAGCGTAGCCCCTAGCGGGGTTCCGAATGAGCAGTTCTTC.

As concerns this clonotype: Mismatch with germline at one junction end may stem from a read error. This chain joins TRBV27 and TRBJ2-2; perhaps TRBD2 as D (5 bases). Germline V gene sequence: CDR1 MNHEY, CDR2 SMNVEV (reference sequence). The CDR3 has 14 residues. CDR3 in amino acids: CTSSGWGVTGELFF. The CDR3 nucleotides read TGTACCAGCAGCGGATGGGGTGTTACCGGGGAGCTGTTTTTT.

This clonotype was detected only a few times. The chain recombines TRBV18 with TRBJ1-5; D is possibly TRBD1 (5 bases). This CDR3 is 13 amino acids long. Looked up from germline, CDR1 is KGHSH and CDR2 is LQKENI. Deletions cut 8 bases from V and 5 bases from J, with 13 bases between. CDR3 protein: CASATESDQPQHF. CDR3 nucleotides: TGTGCCAGCGCGACAGAATCTGATCAGCCCCAGCATTTT. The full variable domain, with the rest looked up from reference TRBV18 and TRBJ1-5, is NAGVMQNPRHLVRRRGQEARLRCSPMKGHSHVYWYRQLPEEGLKFMVYLQKENIIDESGMPKERFSAEFPKEGPSILRIQQVVRGDSAAYFCASATESDQPQHFGDGTRLSIL.

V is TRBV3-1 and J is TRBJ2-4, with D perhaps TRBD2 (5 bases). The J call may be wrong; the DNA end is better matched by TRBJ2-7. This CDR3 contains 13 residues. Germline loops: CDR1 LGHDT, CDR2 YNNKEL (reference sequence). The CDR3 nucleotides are TGTGCCAGCAGCCAAGTGGCTAGCAACGAGCAGTACTTC. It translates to CASSQVASNEQYF.

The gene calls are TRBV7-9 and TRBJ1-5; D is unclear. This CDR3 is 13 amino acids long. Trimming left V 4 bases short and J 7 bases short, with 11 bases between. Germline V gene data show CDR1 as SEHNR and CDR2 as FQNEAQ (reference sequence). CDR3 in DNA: TGTGCCAGCAGCTATGAGGCGGGGCAGCCCCAGCATTTT. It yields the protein CASSYEAGQPQHF.

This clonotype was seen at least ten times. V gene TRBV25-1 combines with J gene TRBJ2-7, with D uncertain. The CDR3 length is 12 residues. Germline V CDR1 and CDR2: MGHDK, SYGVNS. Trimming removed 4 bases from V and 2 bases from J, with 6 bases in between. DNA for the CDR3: TGTGCCAGCAGTGGCCGGGCCTACGAGCAGTACTTC. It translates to CASSGRAYEQYF.

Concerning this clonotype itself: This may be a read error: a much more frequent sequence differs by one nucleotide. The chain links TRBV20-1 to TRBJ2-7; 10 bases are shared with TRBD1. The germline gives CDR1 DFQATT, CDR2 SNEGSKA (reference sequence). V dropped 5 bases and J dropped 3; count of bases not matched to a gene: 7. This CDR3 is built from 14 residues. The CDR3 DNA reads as TGCAGTGCTGGACGATGGACAGGGGGCTACGAGCAGTACTTC. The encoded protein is CSAGRWTGGYEQYF.

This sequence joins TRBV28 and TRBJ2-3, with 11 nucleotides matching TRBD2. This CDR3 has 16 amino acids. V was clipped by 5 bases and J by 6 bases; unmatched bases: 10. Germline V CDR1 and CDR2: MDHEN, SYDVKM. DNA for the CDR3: TGTGCCAGCAGTACGGGACTAGCGGCCACCCCGGATACGCAGTATTTT. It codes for CASSTGLAATPDTQYF.

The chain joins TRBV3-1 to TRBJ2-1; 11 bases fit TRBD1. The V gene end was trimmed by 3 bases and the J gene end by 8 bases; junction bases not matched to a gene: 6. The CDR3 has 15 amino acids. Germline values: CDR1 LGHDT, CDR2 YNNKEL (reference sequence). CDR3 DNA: TGTGCCAGCAGCCAGTCGGACAGGGGGCAAGATGAGCAGTTCTTC. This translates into CASSQSDRGQDEQFF.

The CDR3 sequence: CSAPLAVQETQYF. The CDR3 DNA reads as TGCAGTGCCCCACTAGCGGTCCAAGAGACCCAGTACTTC. The chain employs TRBV20-1 and TRBJ2-5, with 8 bases identical to TRBD2. Per germline, CDR1 DFQATT and CDR2 SNEGSKA (reference sequence). J was trimmed by 1 base and V by 6 bases; bases with no gene match: 4. CDR3 length: 13 amino acids.

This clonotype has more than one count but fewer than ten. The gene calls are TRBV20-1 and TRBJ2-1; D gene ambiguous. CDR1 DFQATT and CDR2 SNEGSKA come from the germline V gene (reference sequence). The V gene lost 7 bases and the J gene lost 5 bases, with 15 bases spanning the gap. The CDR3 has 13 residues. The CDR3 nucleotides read TGCAGTGGAAGACCTGGGCCTAACAATGAGCAGTTCTTC. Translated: CSGRPGPNNEQFF.

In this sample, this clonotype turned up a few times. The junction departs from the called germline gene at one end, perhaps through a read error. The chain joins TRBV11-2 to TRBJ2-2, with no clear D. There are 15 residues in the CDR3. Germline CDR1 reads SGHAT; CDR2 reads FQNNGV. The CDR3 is CAGSLGGSKAGELFF. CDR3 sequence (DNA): TGTGCCGGCAGCTTAGGTGGTAGTAAGGCCGGGGAGCTGTTTTTT.

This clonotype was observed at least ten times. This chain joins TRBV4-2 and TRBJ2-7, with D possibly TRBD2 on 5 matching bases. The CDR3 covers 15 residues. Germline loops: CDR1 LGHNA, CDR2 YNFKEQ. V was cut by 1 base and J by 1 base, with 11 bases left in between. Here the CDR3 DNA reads TGTGCCAGCAGCCAAGGGTGGGAGATGTCCTACGAGCAGTACTTC. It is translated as CASSQGWEMSYEQYF.

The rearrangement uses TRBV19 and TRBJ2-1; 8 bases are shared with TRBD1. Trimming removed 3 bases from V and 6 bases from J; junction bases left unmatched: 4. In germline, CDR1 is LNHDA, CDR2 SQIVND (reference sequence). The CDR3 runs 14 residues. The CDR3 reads CASSIGQGPNEQFF. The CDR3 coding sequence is TGTGCCAGTAGTATCGGACAGGGCCCCAATGAGCAGTTCTTC.

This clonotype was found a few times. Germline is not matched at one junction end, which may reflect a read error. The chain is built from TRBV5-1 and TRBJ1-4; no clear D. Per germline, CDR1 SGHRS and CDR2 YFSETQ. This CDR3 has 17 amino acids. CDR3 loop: CVSSPRRVGSTNEKLFF. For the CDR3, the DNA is TGCGTCAGCAGCCCCCGGAGGGTGGGGTCAACTAATGAAAAACTGTTTTTT.

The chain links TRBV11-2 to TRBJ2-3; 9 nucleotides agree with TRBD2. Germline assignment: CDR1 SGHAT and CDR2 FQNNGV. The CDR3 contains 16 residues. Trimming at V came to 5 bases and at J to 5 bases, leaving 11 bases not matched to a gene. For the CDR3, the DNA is TGTGCCAGCAGCGCAGGGACTAGCACTTCCTTAGATACGCAGTATTTT. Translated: CASSAGTSTSLDTQYF.